The 20 T cell receptor beta chains presented below share a single source sample, sequenced in a study of blood T cell repertoires in COVID-19. Assay: immunoSEQ multiplex PCR; the TCRdb copy retains only in-frame clones and omits some. The repertoire consists of under 300,000 clones, with around 83% occurring once and the leading ten covering around 12%. The specimen sequenced was peripheral blood. The receptors shown here come from a woman aged 55-70 years with active or convalescent COVID-19.

The chain employs TRBV19 and TRBJ1-1; 9 nucleotides match TRBD1. The germline gives CDR1 LNHDA, CDR2 SQIVND (reference sequence). V was pared by 3 bases and J by 11 bases, with 10 bases of the junction left unmatched. This CDR3 has 14 amino acids. The CDR3 is CASSITGQGLNAFF. The CDR3 DNA follows: TGTGCCAGTAGTATTACAGGACAGGGGTTGAACGCTTTCTTT.

CDR3 coding DNA: TGTGCCAGCAGTGGGCAGGGGATTGGCGGCTACACCTTC. It yields the protein CASSGQGIGGYTF. V and J are TRBV2 and TRBJ1-2, with D maybe TRBD1 (6 bases). Trimming took off 4 bases at V and 8 bases at J, with 14 bases between the two ends. The germline CDR1 and CDR2 sequences are SNHLY and FYNNEI. The length of the CDR3 is 13 residues.

This chain uses TRBV30 with TRBJ1-5; 7 bases line up with TRBD1. The trim removed 2 bases at V and 4 bases at J, leaving 5 bases unmatched. This CDR3 spans 14 amino acids. Germline V CDR1 and CDR2: GTSNPN, SVGIG (reference sequence). The CDR3 here is CAWSPGTANQPQHF. CDR3 coding DNA: TGTGCCTGGAGTCCCGGGACAGCTAATCAGCCCCAGCATTTT.

This sequence joins TRBV6-5 and TRBJ1-3; D call uncertain. The V gene's germline CDR1 is MNHEY and CDR2 SVGAGI. V lost 2 bases and J lost 0, with 5 bases in between. The CDR3 sequence is 14 residues long. CDR3 sequence reads: CASSYRSSGNTIYF. CDR3 bases: TGTGCCAGCAGTTACCGGTCCTCTGGAAACACCATATATTTT.

This sequence joins TRBV5-5 and TRBJ2-7, with TRBD2 identical over 7 bases. Germline CDR1 is SGHKS and CDR2 is YYEKEE (reference sequence). With 1 base clipped from V and 2 bases from J, the junction kept 12 bases outside the gene matches. This CDR3 is 17 amino acids long. CDR3 sequence reads: CASSLNAVASGPYEQYF. CDR3 sequence (DNA): TGTGCCAGCAGCTTGAACGCGGTGGCTAGCGGTCCCTACGAGCAGTACTTC.

CDR3 loop: CASSPRGDTDTQYF. CDR3 in DNA: TGTGCCAGCAGCCCCAGGGGGGACACAGATACGCAGTATTTT. The genes are TRBV7-3 and TRBJ2-3, with D possibly being TRBD1 (7 bases). The CDR3 length is 14 residues. Germline V gene data show CDR1 as SGHTA and CDR2 as FQGTGA. V gave up 5 bases and J gave up 2 bases, with 11 bases separating them.

This sequence joins TRBV5-1 and TRBJ1-1, with a weak D call TRBD1 (6 bases). The CDR3 is made up of 12 amino acids. The V end lost 4 bases, the J end lost 5 bases, and 9 bases lay between the germline ends. Looked up from germline, CDR1 is SGHRS and CDR2 is YFSETQ. The CDR3 bases are TGCGCCAGCAGCAGAACAGGGACTGAAGCTTTCTTT. Translated: CASSRTGTEAFF.

The chain has TRBV5-8 and TRBJ1-4, with TRBD1 as a possible D gene (5 bases). The CDR3 covers 16 residues. The V and J ends lost 4 bases and 3 bases respectively, with 16 bases between them. CDR1 is SGHTS, CDR2 YDEGEE, per germline. The CDR3 DNA sequence: TGTGCCAGCAGCCGGGGGGGGATGACGGCTAATGAAAAACTGTTTTTT. This codes for CASSRGGMTANEKLFF. The whole variable domain, filled in from reference TRBV5-8 and TRBJ1-4, reads EAGVTQSPTHLIKTRGQQATLRCSPISGHTSVYWYQQALGLGLQFLLWYDEGEERNRGNFPPRFSGRQFPNYSSELNVNALELEDSALYLCASSRGGMTANEKLFFGSGTQLSVL.

This chain uses TRBV18 with TRBJ2-1, with 9 bases lining up with TRBD1. Germline assignment: CDR1 KGHSH and CDR2 LQKENI. The CDR3 is made up of 15 amino acids. V was clipped by 3 bases and J by 9 bases; unmatched bases: 9. As DNA, the CDR3 is TGTGCCAGCTCACCGGATGGGACAGGGTGGAGTGAGCAGTTCTTC. It encodes CASSPDGTGWSEQFF.

The CDR3 spells CASSLERGPYEQYF. CDR3 DNA: TGTGCCAGCAGCTTGGAGCGGGGCCCCTACGAGCAGTACTTC. The rearrangement uses TRBV11-2 and TRBJ2-7, with 7 bases identical to TRBD2. The CDR3 runs to 14 residues. The germline V gene has CDR1 SGHAT and CDR2 FQNNGV. V gave up 3 bases and J gave up 2 bases; unmatched junction bases: 4. The full variable domain, rest sourced from reference TRBV11-2 and TRBJ2-7, is EAGVAQSPRYKIIEKRQSVAFWCNPISGHATLYWYQQILGQGPKLLIQFQNNGVVDDSQLPKDRFSAERLKGVDSTLKIQPAKLEDSAVYLCASSLERGPYEQYFGPGTRLTVT.

The table lists this clone with a few counts. This chain links TRBV25-1 with TRBJ2-5, with 7 bases matching TRBD1. V was pared by 6 bases and J by 1 base, with 14 bases of the junction left unmatched. The CDR3 runs 17 residues. In germline, CDR1 is MGHDK, CDR2 SYGVNS. The CDR3 bases are TGTGCCAGCAGGGTCAGACAGGGCCTTCTTCCCCAAGAGACCCAGTACTTC. This encodes CASRVRQGLLPQETQYF.

V gene TRBV2 combines with J gene TRBJ1-1; no firm D call. This CDR3 has 12 amino acids. CDR1 and CDR2 (germline): SNHLY, FYNNEI. The V and J ends lost 10 bases and 6 bases respectively, with 15 bases between them. The chain's CDR3 is CATPREGPEAFF. Written as DNA, the CDR3 is TGTGCCACCCCTCGGGAAGGTCCTGAAGCTTTCTTT.

This chain uses TRBV16 with TRBJ1-2; 8 bases are shared with TRBD1. There are 15 residues in the CDR3. V dropped 4 bases and J dropped 4; count of bases not matched to a gene: 8. Germline lookup yields CDR1 KGHSY and CDR2 FQNENV. CDR3 amino acids: CASSLLTGVRYGYTF. CDR3 coding DNA: TGTGCCAGCAGCCTGTTGACAGGGGTTCGCTATGGCTACACCTTC.

The J gene is TRBJ2-7, the V gene TRBV5-1; 9 positions agree with TRBD1. J gave up 4 bases and V 0 bases, and 2 bases lay outside the gene matches. The CDR3 contains 14 residues. Germline CDR1 reads SGHRS; CDR2 reads YFSETQ. The DNA of the CDR3 is TGCGCCAGCAGCTTGGTAGGACAGGGGTACGAGCAGTACTTC. Translating it yields CASSLVGQGYEQYF.

This clone was detected a few times. The rearrangement uses TRBV5-6 and TRBJ1-5; D possibly corresponds to TRBD1 (6 bases). Germline CDR1 reads SGHDT; CDR2 reads YYEEEE. CDR3 size: 16 residues. Trimming took off 1 base at V and 2 bases at J, with 13 bases between the two ends. The CDR3 loop reads CASSLWGAGGNQPQHF. CDR3 sequence (DNA): TGTGCCAGCAGCTTGTGGGGGGCGGGAGGCAATCAGCCCCAGCATTTT.

This chain connects TRBV13 to TRBJ2-1; D gene ambiguous. Germline loops: CDR1 PRHDT, CDR2 FYEKMQ (reference sequence). V was trimmed by 2 bases and J by 2 bases, leaving 10 bases between them. The CDR3 covers 15 residues. This CDR3 is CASSLTPGTYNEQFF. CDR3 DNA sequence: TGTGCCAGCAGCTTAACACCGGGTACCTACAATGAGCAGTTCTTC.

V is TRBV10-3 and J is TRBJ1-6, with 12 bases that match TRBD1. The CDR3 is 17 residues long. The germline V gene has CDR1 ENHRY and CDR2 SYGVKD. Germline trimming cut 3 bases from V and 8 bases from J; bases unmatched to any gene: 8. CDR3 loop: CAISERGTGGFYSPLHF. CDR3 sequence (DNA): TGTGCCATCAGTGAACGGGGGACAGGGGGCTTCTATTCACCCCTCCACTTT.

The V gene is TRBV7-9, the J gene TRBJ1-1, with 7 bases fitting TRBD1. Germline V gene sequence: CDR1 SEHNR, CDR2 FQNEAQ (reference sequence). The CDR3 contains 13 residues. The V gene end was trimmed by 4 bases and the J gene end by 3 bases; junction bases not matched to a gene: 2. CDR3 DNA sequence: TGTGCCAGCAGCTACAGGGGAGACACTGAAGCTTTCTTT. This gives the protein CASSYRGDTEAFF.

The genes are TRBV6-5 and TRBJ1-2, with a tentative D call TRBD1 (5 bases). This CDR3 is 15 amino acids long. Trimming shortened V by 0 bases and J by 8 bases, and 16 bases separated the two germline ends. In germline, CDR1 is MNHEY, CDR2 SVGAGI. The CDR3 here is CASSYSKMGTWGYTF. CDR3 DNA sequence: TGTGCCAGCAGTTACTCGAAAATGGGGACTTGGGGCTACACCTTC.

The V gene is TRBV19, the J gene TRBJ2-6; 8 bases are shared with TRBD1. The V gene end was trimmed by 5 bases and the J gene end by 2 bases; junction bases not matched to a gene: 5. Per the germline V gene, CDR1 is LNHDA and CDR2 is SQIVND (reference sequence). The CDR3 is 16 residues long. In nucleotides, the CDR3 is TGTGCCAGTAGTGACAGGGGCCTCACTGGGGCCAACGTCCTGACTTTC. This codes for CASSDRGLTGANVLTF. Combining the CDR3 with reference TRBV19 and TRBJ2-6 gives the whole variable domain DGGITQSPKYLFRKEGQNVTLSCEQNLNHDAMYWYRQDPGQGLRLIYYSQIVNDFQKGDIAEGYSVSREKKESFPLTVTSAQKNPTAFYLCASSDRGLTGANVLTFGAGSRLTVL.